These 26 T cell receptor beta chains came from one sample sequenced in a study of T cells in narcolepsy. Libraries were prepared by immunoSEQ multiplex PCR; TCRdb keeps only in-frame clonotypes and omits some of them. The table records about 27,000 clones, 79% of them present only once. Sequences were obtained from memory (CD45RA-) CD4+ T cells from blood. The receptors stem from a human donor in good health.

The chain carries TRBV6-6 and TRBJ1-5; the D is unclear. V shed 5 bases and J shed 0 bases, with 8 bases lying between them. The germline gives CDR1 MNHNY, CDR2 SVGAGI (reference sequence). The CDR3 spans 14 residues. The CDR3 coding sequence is TGTGCCAGCAGTCCTAACTATAGCAATCAGCCCCAGCATTTT. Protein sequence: CASSPNYSNQPQHF.

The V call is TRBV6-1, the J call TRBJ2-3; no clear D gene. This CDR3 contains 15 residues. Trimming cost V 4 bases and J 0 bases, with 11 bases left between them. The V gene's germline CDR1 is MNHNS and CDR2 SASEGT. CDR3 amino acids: CASSGKRTSTDTQYF. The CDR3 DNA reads TGTGCCAGCAGTGGAAAGCGTACTAGCACAGATACGCAGTATTTT.

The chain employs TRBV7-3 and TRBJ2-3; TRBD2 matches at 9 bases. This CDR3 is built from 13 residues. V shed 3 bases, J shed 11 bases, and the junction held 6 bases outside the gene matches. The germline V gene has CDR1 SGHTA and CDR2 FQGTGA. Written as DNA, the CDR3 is TGTGCCAGCAGCTTCGGGGCGGGAGGGTGGCAGTATTTT. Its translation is CASSFGAGGWQYF.

The CDR3 reads CATAVEVDNEQFF. The CDR3 region has the DNA TGTGCCACGGCTGTCGAGGTGGACAATGAGCAGTTCTTC. The genes are TRBV10-3 and TRBJ2-1; D call uncertain. The CDR3 totals 13 residues. Deletions cut 10 bases from V and 5 bases from J, with 15 bases between. Germline CDR1 reads ENHRY; CDR2 reads SYGVKD.

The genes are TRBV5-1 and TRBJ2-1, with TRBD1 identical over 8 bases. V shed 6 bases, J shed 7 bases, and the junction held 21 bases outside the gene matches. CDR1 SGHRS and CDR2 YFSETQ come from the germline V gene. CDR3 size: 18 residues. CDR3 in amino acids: CASTPTLTGRGLSNEQFF. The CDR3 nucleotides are TGCGCCAGCACGCCAACCCTTACCGGCAGGGGGCTTTCTAATGAGCAGTTCTTC.

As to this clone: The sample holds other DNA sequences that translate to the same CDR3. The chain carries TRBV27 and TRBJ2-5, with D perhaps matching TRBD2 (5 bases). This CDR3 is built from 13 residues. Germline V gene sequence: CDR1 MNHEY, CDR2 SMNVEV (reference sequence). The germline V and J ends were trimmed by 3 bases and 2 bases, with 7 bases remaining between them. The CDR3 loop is CASSFGIQETQYF. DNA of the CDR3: TGTGCCAGCAGTTTCGGGATTCAAGAGACCCAGTACTTC.

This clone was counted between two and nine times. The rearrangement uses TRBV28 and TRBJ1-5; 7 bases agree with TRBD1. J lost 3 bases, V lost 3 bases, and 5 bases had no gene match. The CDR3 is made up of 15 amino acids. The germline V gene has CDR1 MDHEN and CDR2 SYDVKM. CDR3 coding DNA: TGTGCCAGCAGTTTCTACAGGGGCTACAATCAGCCCCAGCATTTT. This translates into CASSFYRGYNQPQHF.

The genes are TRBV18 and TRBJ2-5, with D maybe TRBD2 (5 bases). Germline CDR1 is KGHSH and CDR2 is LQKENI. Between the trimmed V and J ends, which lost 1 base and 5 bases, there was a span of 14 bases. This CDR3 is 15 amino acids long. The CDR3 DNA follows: TGTGCCAGCTCACCACGGACTCTGGACGGGGAGACCCAGTACTTC. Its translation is CASSPRTLDGETQYF. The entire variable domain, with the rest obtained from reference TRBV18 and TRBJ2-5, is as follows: NAGVMQNPRHLVRRRGQEARLRCSPMKGHSHVYWYRQLPEEGLKFMVYLQKENIIDESGMPKERFSAEFPKEGPSILRIQQVVRGDSAAYFCASSPRTLDGETQYFGPGTRLLVL.

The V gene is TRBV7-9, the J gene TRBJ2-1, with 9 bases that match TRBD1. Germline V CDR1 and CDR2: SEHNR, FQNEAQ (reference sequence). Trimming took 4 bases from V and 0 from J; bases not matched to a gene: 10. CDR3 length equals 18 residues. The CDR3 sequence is CASSSYRGPQSSYNEQFF. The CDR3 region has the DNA TGTGCCAGCAGCTCCTACAGGGGGCCCCAGAGCTCCTACAATGAGCAGTTCTTC.

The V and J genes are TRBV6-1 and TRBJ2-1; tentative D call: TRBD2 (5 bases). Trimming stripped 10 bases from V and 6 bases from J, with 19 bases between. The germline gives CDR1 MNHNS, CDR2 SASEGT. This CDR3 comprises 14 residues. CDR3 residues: CATLMERVRNEQFF. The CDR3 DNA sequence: TGTGCCACCCTAATGGAGAGGGTCCGCAATGAGCAGTTCTTC.

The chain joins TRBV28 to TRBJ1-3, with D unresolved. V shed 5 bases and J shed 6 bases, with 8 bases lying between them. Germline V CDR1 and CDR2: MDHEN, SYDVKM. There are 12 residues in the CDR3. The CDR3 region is CASSRVENTIYF. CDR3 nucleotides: TGTGCCAGCAGTCGGGTAGAAAACACCATATATTTT.

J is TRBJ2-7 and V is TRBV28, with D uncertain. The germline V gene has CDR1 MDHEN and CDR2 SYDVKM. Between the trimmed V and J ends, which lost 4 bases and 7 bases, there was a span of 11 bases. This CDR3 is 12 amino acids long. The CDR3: CASSSGFGEQYF. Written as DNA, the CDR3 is TGTGCCAGCAGTTCCGGGTTTGGGGAGCAGTACTTC.

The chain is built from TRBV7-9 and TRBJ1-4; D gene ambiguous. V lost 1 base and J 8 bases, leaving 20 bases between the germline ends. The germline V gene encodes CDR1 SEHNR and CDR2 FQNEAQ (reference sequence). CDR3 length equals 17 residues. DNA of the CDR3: TGTGCCAGCAGCTTAGGCGGGTTTTCCCCTGGGAACGAAAAACTGTTTTTT. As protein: CASSLGGFSPGNEKLFF.

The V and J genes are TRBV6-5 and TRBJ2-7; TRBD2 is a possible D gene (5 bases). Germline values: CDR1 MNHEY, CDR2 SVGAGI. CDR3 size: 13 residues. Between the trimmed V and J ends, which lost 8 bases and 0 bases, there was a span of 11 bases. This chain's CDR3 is CASQQRDSYEQYF. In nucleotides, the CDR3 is TGTGCCAGCCAACAGAGGGACTCCTACGAGCAGTACTTC.

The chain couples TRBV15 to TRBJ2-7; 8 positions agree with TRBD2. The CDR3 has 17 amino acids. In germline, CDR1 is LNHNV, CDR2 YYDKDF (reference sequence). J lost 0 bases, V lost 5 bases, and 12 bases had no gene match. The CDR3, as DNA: TGTGCCACCAGCTCTCATGATTCCGGGACTAGCTCCTACGAGCAGTACTTC. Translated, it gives CATSSHDSGTSSYEQYF.

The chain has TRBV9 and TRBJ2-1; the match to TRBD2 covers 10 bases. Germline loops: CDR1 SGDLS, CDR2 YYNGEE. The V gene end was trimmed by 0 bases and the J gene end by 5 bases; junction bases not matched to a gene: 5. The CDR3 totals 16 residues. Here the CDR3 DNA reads TGTGCCAGCAGCGTAGTGGGACTAGCGAGGAACAATGAGCAGTTCTTC. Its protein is CASSVVGLARNNEQFF.

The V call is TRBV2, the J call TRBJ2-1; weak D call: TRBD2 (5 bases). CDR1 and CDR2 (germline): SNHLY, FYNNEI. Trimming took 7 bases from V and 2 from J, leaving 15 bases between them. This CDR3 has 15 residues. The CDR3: CASKRLAATYNEQFF. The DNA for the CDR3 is TGTGCCAGCAAGCGGCTTGCGGCCACCTACAATGAGCAGTTCTTC.

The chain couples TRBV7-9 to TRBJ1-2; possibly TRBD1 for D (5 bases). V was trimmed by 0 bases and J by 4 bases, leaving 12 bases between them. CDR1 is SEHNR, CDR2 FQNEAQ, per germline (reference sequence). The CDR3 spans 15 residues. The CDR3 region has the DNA TGTGCCAGCAGCTTAGCGGGGCAGGGAGCCTATGGCTACACCTTC. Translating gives CASSLAGQGAYGYTF. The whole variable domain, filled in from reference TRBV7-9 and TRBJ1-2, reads DTGVSQNPRHKITKRGQNVTFRCDPISEHNRLYWYRQTLGQGPEFLTYFQNEAQLEKSRLLSDRFSAERPKGSFSTLEIQRTEQGDSAMYLCASSLAGQGAYGYTFGSGTRLTVV.

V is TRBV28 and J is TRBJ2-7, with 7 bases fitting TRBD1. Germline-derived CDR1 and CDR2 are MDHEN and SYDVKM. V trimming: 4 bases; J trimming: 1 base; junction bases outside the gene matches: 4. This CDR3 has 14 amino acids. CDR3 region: CASSYGGQSYEQYF. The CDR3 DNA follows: TGTGCCAGCAGTTATGGGGGACAGTCCTACGAGCAGTACTTC.

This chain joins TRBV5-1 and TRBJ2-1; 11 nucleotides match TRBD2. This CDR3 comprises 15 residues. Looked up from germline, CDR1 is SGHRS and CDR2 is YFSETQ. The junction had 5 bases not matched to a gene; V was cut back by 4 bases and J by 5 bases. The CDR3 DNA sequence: TGCGCCAGCAGCCCGCCTAGCGGGAGGAACAATGAGCAGTTCTTC. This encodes CASSPPSGRNNEQFF.

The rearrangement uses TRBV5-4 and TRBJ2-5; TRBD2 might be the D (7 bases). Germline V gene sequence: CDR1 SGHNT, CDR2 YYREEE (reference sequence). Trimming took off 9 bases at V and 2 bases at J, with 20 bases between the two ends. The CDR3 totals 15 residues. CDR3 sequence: CATLDPGGGQETQYF. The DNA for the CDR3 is TGTGCCACCCTAGACCCGGGGGGCGGGCAAGAGACCCAGTACTTC. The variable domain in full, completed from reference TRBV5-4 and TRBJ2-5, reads ETGVTQSPTHLIKTRGQQVTLRCSSQSGHNTVSWYQQALGQGPQFIFQYYREEENGRGNFPPRFSGLQFPNYSSELNVNALELDDSALYLCATLDPGGGQETQYFGPGTRLLVL.

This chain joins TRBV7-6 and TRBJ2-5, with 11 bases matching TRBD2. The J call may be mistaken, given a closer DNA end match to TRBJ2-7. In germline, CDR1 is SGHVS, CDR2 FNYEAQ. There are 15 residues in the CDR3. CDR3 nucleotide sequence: TGTGCCAGCAGCCCCCAGACTAGCGGGACCTACGAGCAGTACTTC. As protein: CASSPQTSGTYEQYF.

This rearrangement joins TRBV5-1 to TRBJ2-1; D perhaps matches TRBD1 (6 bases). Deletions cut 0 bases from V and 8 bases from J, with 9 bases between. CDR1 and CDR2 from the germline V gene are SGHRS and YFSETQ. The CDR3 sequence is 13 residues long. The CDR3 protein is CASSLEAGDEQFF. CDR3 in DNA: TGCGCCAGCAGCTTGGAGGCAGGGGATGAGCAGTTCTTC.

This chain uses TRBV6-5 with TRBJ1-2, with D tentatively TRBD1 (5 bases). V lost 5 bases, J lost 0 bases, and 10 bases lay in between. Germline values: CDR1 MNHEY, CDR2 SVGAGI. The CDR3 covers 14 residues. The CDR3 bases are TGTGCCAGCAGTAATCGGGACGCTAACTATGGCTACACCTTC. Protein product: CASSNRDANYGYTF.

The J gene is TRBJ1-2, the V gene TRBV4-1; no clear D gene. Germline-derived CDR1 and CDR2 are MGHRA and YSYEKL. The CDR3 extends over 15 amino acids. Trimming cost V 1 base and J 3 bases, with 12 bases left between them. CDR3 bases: TGCGCCAGCAGCCAAGCGACGGAACCTTACTATGGCTACACCTTC. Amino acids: CASSQATEPYYGYTF.

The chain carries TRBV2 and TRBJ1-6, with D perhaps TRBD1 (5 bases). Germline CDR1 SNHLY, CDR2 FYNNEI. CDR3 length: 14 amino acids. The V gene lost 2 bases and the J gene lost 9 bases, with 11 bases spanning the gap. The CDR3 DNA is TGTGCCAGCAGTGAACAGGGTGCGCGTTCACCCCTCCACTTT. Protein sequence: CASSEQGARSPLHF. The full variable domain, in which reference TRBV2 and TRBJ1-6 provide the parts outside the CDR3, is EPEVTQTPSHQVTQMGQEVILRCVPISNHLYFYWYRQILGQKVEFLVSFYNNEISEKSEIFDDQFSVERPDGSNFTLKIRSTKLEDSAMYFCASSEQGARSPLHFGNGTRLTVT.